Many counts were recorded for the clone carrying this TCR beta chain. Its antigen is still unknown. This entry is derived from a study of metastatic and nonmetastatic thyroid tumors. Across the study: Across blood and tumor or nodule tissue, repertoires from malignant and benign thyroid patients were compared with one another.

Via MiXCR, TCRdb re-called the PCR reads. There are more than 25,000 clones in the sample; 10% to 14% occur only once, and 16% lies in the top ten. Thyroid surgery took place with no prior treatment in any patient. Study-level points and caveats: In blood and tumor, TCR beta diversity was reportedly significantly higher in malignant thyroid tumors than in benign nodules.

CDR1 is LNHDA and CDR2 is SQIVND in the germline V gene (reference sequence). V trimming: 7 bases; J trimming: 0 bases; junction bases outside the gene matches: 6. This CDR3 has 15 residues. Sequences were obtained from blood. The TCR was taken from a female donor with papillary thyroid cancer or a benign thyroid nodule (not recorded which). Some clones in this sample may be carry-over from other donors' samples. This chain connects TRBV19 to TRBJ1-5, with TRBD1 matching over 7 bases. CDR3 region: CASTWTGDSNQPQHF. The CDR3 region has the DNA TGTGCCAGTACCTGGACAGGAGATAGCAATCAGCCCCAGCATTTT.